This TCR beta chain was sequenced in a study of blood T cell repertoires in COVID-19. This table comes from immunoSEQ multiplex PCR, and its TCRdb copy is limited to in-frame clones, with some not included. Seen here are roughly 230,000 clones, over 75% observed once, and the top ten hold approximately 8.7%. The V segment lost 5 bases and the J segment 7 bases; nucleotides outside the gene matches: 15. CDR1 is SGHAT and CDR2 is FQDESV in the germline V gene (reference sequence). The CDR3 length is 16 residues. V gene TRBV11-1 combines with J gene TRBJ2-5, with 8 bases matching TRBD1. The TCR comes from a woman older than 75 with acute or convalescent COVID-19. Sequenced material: peripheral blood. The CDR3 loop reads CASSRPDRDFVGTQYF. DNA of the CDR3: TGTGCCAGCAGCCGACCGGACAGGGACTTTGTAGGGACCCAGTACTTC.